These T cell receptor beta chains were read from a single sample in a study of molecular identifiers for immune sequencing clone quantification. One entry per CDR3 protein results from TCRdb running MiXCR on the PCR reads. The repertoire includes about 500,000 distinct CDR3 sequences, 20% to 25% of them detected once, and roughly 0.81% sits in the top ten. The specimen sequenced was naive CD8+ T cells from blood, with Jurkat cell RNA spiked in. The origin of the receptors is a human donor in good health. Some libraries in this study had Jurkat cell RNA spiked in. Both conserved end residues are part of each CDR3. The D gene is left open where the match is weak. Size is omitted from some rows. Given values are once, few, many or a class for expanded clones.

>TRBD1|.|TRBV28|TRBJ1-5
CASSGTVRQPQHF
TGTGCCAGCAGCGGGACAGTCCGACAGCCCCAGCATTTT
>TRBD2|few|TRBV7-9|TRBJ2-7
CASSSTRTSLSSYEQYF
TGTGCCAGCAGCTCCACCCGGACTAGCTTGAGCTCCTACGAGCAGTACTTC
>.|.|TRBV7-6|TRBJ2-3
CTSSRDFTDTQYF
TGTACCAGCAGTCGGGACTTCACAGATACGCAGTATTTT
>TRBD2|many|TRBV7-9|TRBJ2-3
CASSSGTSGRTDTQYF
TGTGCCAGCAGCTCCGGGACTAGCGGGAGGACAGATACGCAGTATTTT
>TRBD2|once|TRBV7-9|TRBJ2-1
CASSPHLGTSGYNEQLF
TGTGCCAGCAGCCCCCACTTAGGGACTAGCGGCTACAATGAGCAGCTCTTC
>TRBD2|many|TRBV19|TRBJ2-7
CASSISGSSYEQYF
TGTGCCAGTAGTATAAGCGGGAGCTCCTACGAGCAGTACTTC
>TRBD2|few|TRBV2|TRBJ2-1
CASSGEVSSGRVSYNEQFF
TGTGCCAGCAGCGGCGAGGTGTCTAGCGGGAGGGTAAGCTACAATGAGCAGTTCTTC
>.|few|TRBV6-5|TRBJ1-3
CASGAGNTIYF
TGTGCCAGCGGGGCTGGAAACACCATATATTTT
>TRBD2|many|TRBV4-3|TRBJ2-3
CASSQDSGIATQYF
TGCGCCAGCAGCCAAGATAGCGGGATAGCTACGCAGTATTTT
>TRBD2|few|TRBV20-1|TRBJ2-2
CSARTSGGRAGELFF
TGCAGTGCTAGAACTAGCGGGGGGCGGGCCGGGGAGCTGTTTTTT
>.|many|TRBV27|TRBJ2-3
CASSDGTHTDTQYF
TGTGCCAGCAGCGATGGGACACACACAGATACGCAGTATTTT
>.|many|TRBV15|TRBJ1-5
CATSAARWENQPQHF
TGTGCCACCAGCGCCGCCCGTTGGGAAAATCAGCCCCAGCATTTT
>TRBD1|.|TRBV19|TRBJ2-1
CASSIAHRGSNEQFF
TGTGCCAGTAGTATAGCGCACAGGGGGAGTAATGAGCAGTTCTTC
>TRBD1|.|TRBV5-5|TRBJ2-7
CANSQGQAASYEQYF
TGTGCCAACAGCCAAGGACAGGCGGCCTCCTACGAGCAGTACTTC
>.|.|TRBV27|TRBJ1-5
CASSLSFRNQPQHF
TGTGCCAGCAGTTTATCCTTCCGCAATCAGCCCCAGCATTTT
>.|many|TRBV30|TRBJ2-3
CAWRPIGDSQYF
TGTGCCTGGAGACCGATCGGGGACTCGCAGTATTTT
>TRBD2|.|TRBV27|TRBJ2-1
CASSTGLAGDLLFF
TGTGCCAGCAGTACGGGACTAGCGGGAGATCTGCTGTTCTTC
>.|.|TRBV20-1|TRBJ2-7
CSARESEDNLYEQYF
TGCAGTGCTAGAGAGTCCGAAGACAACCTTTACGAGCAGTACTTC
>TRBD1|few|TRBV19|TRBJ1-1
CASTTGDTEAFF
TGTGCCAGTACGACAGGGGACACTGAAGCTTTCTTT
>.|few|TRBV5-1|TRBJ2-3
CASSLGLYDTDTQYF
TGCGCCAGCAGCTTGGGACTATATGACACAGATACGCAGTATTTT
>.|.|TRBV19|TRBJ2-1
CASSIEGAYNEQFF
TGTGCCAGTAGTATCGAGGGGGCCTACAATGAGCAGTTCTTC
>.|many|TRBV28|TRBJ2-7
CASSFRGPSSYEQYF
TGTGCCAGCAGTTTCCGGGGTCCAAGCTCCTACGAGCAGTACTTC
>TRBD2|.|TRBV20-1|TRBJ2-3
CSASDLAGSTDTQYF
TGCAGTGCTAGTGATCTAGCGGGAAGCACAGATACGCAGTATTTT
>.|many|TRBV7-3|TRBJ2-1
CASSLFGTDEQFF
TGTGCCAGCAGCTTGTTCGGGACGGATGAGCAGTTCTTC
>.|few|TRBV12-1|TRBJ2-5
CASSFVLAGLHETQYF
TGTGCCAGCAGCTTTGTACTTGCGGGACTGCATGAGACCCAGTACTTC
>TRBD1|.|TRBV13|TRBJ2-3
CASSTRDRGPPDTQYF
TGTGCCAGCAGCACGAGGGACAGGGGGCCCCCAGATACGCAGTATTTT
>TRBD2|.|TRBV4-1|TRBJ2-1
CASSLGGVAGYNEQFF
TGCGCCAGCAGCCTCGGAGGAGTAGCGGGGTACAATGAGCAGTTCTTC
>TRBD1|.|TRBV7-3|TRBJ2-5
CASGVTGSQETQYF
TGTGCCAGCGGCGTGACAGGGTCCCAAGAGACCCAGTACTTC
>.|few|TRBV11-2|TRBJ2-1
CASSLEAYGNFNEQFF
TGTGCCAGCAGCTTAGAAGCCTACGGAAACTTTAATGAGCAGTTCTTC
>TRBD1|few|TRBV9|TRBJ1-1
CASSVGLTGAFDEAFF
TGTGCCAGCAGCGTAGGGTTGACAGGGGCATTTGATGAAGCTTTCTTT
>.|.|TRBV6-2/TRBV6-3|TRBJ2-1
CASSYPRPEQFF
TGTGCCAGCAGTTACCCAAGGCCTGAGCAGTTCTTC
>TRBD2|.|TRBV11-2|TRBJ2-7
CASSPWTSWYEQYF
TGTGCCAGCAGCCCCTGGACTAGCTGGTACGAGCAGTACTTC
>.|.|TRBV11-2|TRBJ2-7
CASSLDGGLSYEQYF
TGTGCCAGCAGCTTAGATGGGGGACTTTCCTACGAGCAGTACTTC